Reported below is one T cell receptor (beta chain). Template switching created a universal primer site, and the cDNA included unique molecular identifiers. TCRdb redid the calling of the 5' RACE reads with MiXCR, one entry per CDR3 protein. The sample has 500,000 to 550,000 distinct CDR3 sequences; around 22% are singletons. This sample was included in a study of identical twins. CDR3 length: 15 amino acids. J lost 5 bases, V lost 2 bases, and 4 bases had no gene match. CDR1 is KGHDR, CDR2 SFDVKD, per germline. This same sample was also taken into another study, of yellow fever vaccine responses in identical twins. That paper adds: Twins reportedly mounted vaccine T cell responses that seemed partly convergent, partly personalized.

The origin of this receptor is a woman aged 18 to 35 in good health. The chain has TRBV24-1 and TRBJ2-1, with TRBD1 matching 8 bases. Sequencing input: CD4+ T cells sorted from blood. CDR3 loop: CATSDSGTGHNEQFF. DNA for the CDR3: TGTGCCACCAGTGATTCCGGGACAGGTCACAATGAGCAGTTCTTC.